This T cell receptor beta chain was identified in a study of T cells in Graves' hyperthyroidism and ophthalmopathy. The study, taken as a whole, reports: Researchers found most expanded thyroid clonotypes above 0.001 in blood as well.

Note on this clonotype: Its specificity is not known. A junction end diverges from the germline sequence, so it may reflect a read error.

The authors deemed Graves' hyperthyroidism stable absent ophthalmopathy progression within 18 months. Participants, patients aged 18 to 65, had newly diagnosed hyperthyroidism with a duration under 2 months. Exclusion followed for patients with uncontrolled infection, other autoimmune disease, pregnancy or lactation. This CDR3 is built from 14 residues. Germline V gene sequence: CDR1 PRHDT, CDR2 FYEKMQ (reference sequence). Using RNA transcripts as the source, TCR beta CDR3 regions were amplified. HTBI primers were employed in a first-round RT-PCR of the TCR CDR3. TCRdb re-called the multiplex PCR reads with MiXCR, one entry per CDR3 protein. The table lists hundreds of thousands of distinct CDR3 sequences, 46% of them singletons.

The sequenced material came from peripheral blood or thyroid tissue (not recorded which). This receptor was obtained from a woman aged 18-30 years with Graves' hyperthyroidism. V is TRBV13 and J is TRBJ1-4; 12 nucleotides line up with TRBD1. CDR3 DNA: TGTGCCGGCAGTTGGGGGACAGGGGGCGAAAAACTGTTTTTT. Its translation is CAGSWGTGGEKLFF.